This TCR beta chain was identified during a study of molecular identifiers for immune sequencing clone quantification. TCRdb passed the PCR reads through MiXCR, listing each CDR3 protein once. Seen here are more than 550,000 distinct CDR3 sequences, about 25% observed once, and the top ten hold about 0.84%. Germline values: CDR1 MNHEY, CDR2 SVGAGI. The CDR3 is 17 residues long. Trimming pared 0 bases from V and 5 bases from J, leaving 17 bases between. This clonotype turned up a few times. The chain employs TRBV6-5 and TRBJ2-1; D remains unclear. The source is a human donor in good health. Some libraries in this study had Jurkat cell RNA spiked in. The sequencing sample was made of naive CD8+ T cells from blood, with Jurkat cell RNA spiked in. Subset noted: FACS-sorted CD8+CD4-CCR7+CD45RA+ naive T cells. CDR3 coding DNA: TGTGCCAGCAGTTACTCGATTCGGCTACCGTACGACAATGAGCAGTTCTTC. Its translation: CASSYSIRLPYDNEQFF.